The clone carrying this T cell receptor (beta chain) was counted at least ten times. Arm-PCR with iRepertoire HTBI primers amplified the CDR3 regions for these TCR beta libraries. TCRdb recomputed calls from the multiplex PCR reads with MiXCR, one row per CDR3 protein. The data hold over 450,000 distinct CDR3 sequences, with approximately 12% observed a single time. The data derive from a study of regulatory T cells in long-lasting Graves disease. The sample's time point: newly diagnosed GD, antithyroid drugs for less than 3 months. The TCR library was made from RNA extracted from PBMCs. These data also formed part of another study, on T cells in Graves' hyperthyroidism and ophthalmopathy.

The starting material was peripheral blood mononuclear cells (PBMCs), obtained at new diagnosis, from a patient treated with antithyroid drugs. The receptor's source is a woman under 40 with Graves disease.

This CDR3 is CASSLTGIYEQYF. Here the CDR3 DNA reads TGTGCCAGCAGCCTTACGGGGATCTACGAGCAGTACTTC. The chain is built from TRBV5-6 and TRBJ2-7, with D possibly matching TRBD2 (5 bases). This CDR3 is 13 amino acids long. Germline-derived CDR1 and CDR2 are SGHDT and YYEEEE. Trimming cost V 4 bases and J 3 bases, with 11 bases left between them.